This T cell receptor beta chain comes out of a study of kidney transplant recipient with SARS-CoV-2 infection. Note on this clonotype: Its ends do not fully match the called genes, so a read error is possible.

The germline gives CDR1 SGHRS, CDR2 YFSETQ. This CDR3 has 14 residues. TCRdb reprocessed the reads via MiXCR and lists one record per CDR3 protein. This repertoire shows under 300,000 distinct CDR3 sequences, around 30% found once; its top ten account for roughly 7%. Sequencing was performed on a blood sample, taken at baseline and on day 111 from a kidney transplant recipient. The chain links TRBV5-1 to TRBJ1-1; possibly TRBD1 for D (5 bases). This receptor was identified in a male patient younger than 45 who had COVID-19 and was a kidney transplant recipient. Some of the T cells may derive from the graft donor. CDR3 in DNA: TGCGCCAGCAGCCCTGGTGGGGCCGACGCTGAAGCCTTCTTT. Translated, it gives CASSPGGADAEAFF.